This passage covers 27 T cell receptor beta chains from one sample sequenced in a study of cytotoxic CD8 clonotypes in ibrutinib-treated CLL. Sequencing used immunoSEQ multiplex PCR; TCRdb keeps in-frame clones, though not all of them. This table has just over 35,000 clones, about two thirds appearing once. Sequencing used PBMCs, obtained at disease progression, from a patient treated with ibrutinib. These receptors were obtained from a human donor with chronic lymphocytic leukemia.

This clone showed up just a few times. J is TRBJ2-6 and V is TRBV5-1, with 8 bases identical to TRBD2. This CDR3 has 15 residues. The junction had 5 bases not matched to a gene; V was cut back by 7 bases and J by 2 bases. The V gene's germline CDR1 is SGHRS and CDR2 YFSETQ. DNA of the CDR3: TGCGCCAGCGGACGGGAGGGTGCTGGGGCCAACGTCCTGACTTTC. This sequence encodes CASGREGAGANVLTF.

This clone was recorded a few times. V gene TRBV10-2 combines with J gene TRBJ2-7; D not certain. Germline-derived CDR1 and CDR2 are WSHSY and SAAADI. The CDR3 is 14 amino acids. V dropped 5 bases and J dropped 0 bases, with 11 bases sitting between them. Here the CDR3 DNA reads TGCGCCAGCAGTCTGGGGTCAAACTCCTACGAGCAGTACTTC. Translating gives CASSLGSNSYEQYF.

This clone was seen a single time. V gene TRBV19 combines with J gene TRBJ1-5; a possible D gene is TRBD1 (5 bases). The CDR3 loop spans 14 amino acids. V was trimmed by 5 bases and J by 5 bases, leaving 13 bases between them. CDR1 and CDR2 from the germline V gene are LNHDA and SQIVND (reference sequence). CDR3 in DNA: TGTGCCAGTAGTCCGGACACCGGAGATCAGCCCCAGCATTTT. Encoded protein: CASSPDTGDQPQHF.

The chain carries TRBV7-9 and TRBJ2-7; 12 bases align to TRBD1. Germline-derived CDR1 and CDR2 are SEHNR and FQNEAQ (reference sequence). This CDR3 comprises 14 residues. Germline trimming cut 1 base from V and 6 bases from J; bases unmatched to any gene: 1. The CDR3 nucleotides are TGTGCCAGCAGCTTAGGGGACAGGGGGCTCGAGCAGTACTTC. Protein: CASSLGDRGLEQYF.

This clone was seen a handful of times. The gene calls are TRBV19 and TRBJ2-2; 11 bases fit TRBD2. Germline CDR1 reads LNHDA; CDR2 reads SQIVND (reference sequence). V was pared by 5 bases and J by 1 base, with 6 bases of the junction left unmatched. This CDR3 spans 17 amino acids. CDR3 loop: CASSPLTSGGNTGELFF. In DNA, the CDR3 is TGTGCCAGTAGTCCCCTAACTAGCGGGGGGAACACCGGGGAGCTGTTTTTT.

This chain uses TRBV5-6 with TRBJ2-1; unclear D gene. Germline assignment: CDR1 SGHDT and CDR2 YYEEEE. The CDR3 runs to 13 residues. V shed 1 base and J shed 15 bases, with 17 bases lying between them. In DNA form, the CDR3 reads TGTGCCAGCAGCTTGAGTCAGGCTAGGCAGGCGTTCTTC. This translates into CASSLSQARQAFF.

This chain connects TRBV7-9 to TRBJ1-5; no firm D call. CDR1 is SEHNR, CDR2 FQNEAQ, per germline (reference sequence). Trimming shortened V by 0 bases and J by 0 bases, and 0 bases separated the two germline ends. The CDR3 is made up of 13 amino acids. The CDR3 DNA sequence: TGTGCCAGCAGCTTAGCTAGCAATCAGCCCCAGCATTTT. Protein sequence: CASSLASNQPQHF.

The V and J genes are TRBV19 and TRBJ2-2; 7 bases fit TRBD1. CDR3 size: 13 residues. Germline trimming cut 9 bases from V and 1 base from J; bases unmatched to any gene: 2. Germline loops: CDR1 LNHDA, CDR2 SQIVND (reference sequence). The CDR3 loop reads CASRQGNTGELFF. CDR3 in DNA: TGTGCCAGCCGACAGGGGAACACCGGGGAGCTGTTTTTT.

There are a few counts of this clone. The chain is built from TRBV4-2 and TRBJ2-7; TRBD1 matches at 9 bases. Germline-derived CDR1 and CDR2 are LGHNA and YNFKEQ. This CDR3 region has 17 residues. J gave up 1 base and V 3 bases, and 10 bases lay outside the gene matches. The chain's CDR3 is CASSHGTGPSPSYEQYF. In DNA form, the CDR3 reads TGTGCCAGCAGCCATGGGACAGGGCCTTCACCGTCCTACGAGCAGTACTTC.

The rearrangement joins TRBV11-2 to TRBJ2-3; 7 bases line up with TRBD2. The junction had 5 bases not matched to a gene; V was cut back by 5 bases and J by 3 bases. From germline, CDR1 is SGHAT and CDR2 FQNNGV. CDR3 length: 14 amino acids. DNA for the CDR3: TGTGCCAGCAGCCACGGGGGGACGACAGATACGCAGTATTTT. Its translation is CASSHGGTTDTQYF.

The CDR3 DNA reads as TGTGCCAGTAGTGAATTCGGTGCGCATAGCAATCAGCCCCAGCATTTT. This encodes CASSEFGAHSNQPQHF. The chain combines TRBV19 with TRBJ1-5; D unresolved. This CDR3 region has 16 residues. The germline gives CDR1 LNHDA, CDR2 SQIVND (reference sequence). Trimming stripped 5 bases from V and 0 bases from J, with 14 bases between.

The V and J genes are TRBV10-3 and TRBJ2-2, with no clear D. Germline V gene data show CDR1 as ENHRY and CDR2 as SYGVKD. The CDR3 extends over 13 amino acids. V gave up 4 bases and J gave up 6 bases, with 9 bases separating them. CDR3 bases: TGTGCCATCAGTGTAGGGCAGGCCGGGGAGCTGTTTTTT. It specifies CAISVGQAGELFF.

Only a few counts were recorded for this clone. V usage is TRBV6-6 and J usage is TRBJ1-5; TRBD1 matches at 9 bases. The CDR3 spans 15 residues. CDR1 and CDR2 (germline): MNHNY, SVGAGI (reference sequence). The V segment lost 6 bases and the J segment 4 bases; nucleotides outside the gene matches: 7. The CDR3 DNA reads TGTGCCAGCAGACGGACAGGGGACTTAAATCAGCCCCAGCATTTT. Its protein is CASRRTGDLNQPQHF.

This rearrangement joins TRBV29-1 to TRBJ2-5; TRBD2 is a possible D gene (6 bases). Germline lookup yields CDR1 SQVTM and CDR2 ANQGSEA. V was shortened by 4 bases and J by 5 bases, with 17 bases between the two germline ends. This CDR3 spans 14 amino acids. The CDR3 DNA sequence: TGCAGCGTTGGGGGGGAGGCAGGGCCGGAGACCCAGTACTTC. Its translation: CSVGGEAGPETQYF.

This clone was seen repeatedly, ten times or more. The chain is built from TRBV2 and TRBJ1-6, with 10 bases that match TRBD1. V was clipped by 4 bases and J by 9 bases; unmatched bases: 3. CDR1 and CDR2 from the germline V gene are SNHLY and FYNNEI. This CDR3 contains 14 residues. The CDR3 loop is CASSVRTGGSPLHF. In nucleotides, the CDR3 is TGTGCCAGCAGTGTCCGGACAGGGGGTTCACCCCTCCACTTT.

This clone was seen only once. The rearrangement joins TRBV19 to TRBJ2-1, with D tentatively TRBD1 (5 bases). The CDR3 covers 14 residues. Per germline, CDR1 LNHDA and CDR2 SQIVND (reference sequence). The germline V and J ends were trimmed by 5 bases and 7 bases, with 15 bases remaining between them. DNA for the CDR3: TGTGCCAGTAGTGGCAGACAGCTGGTGAATGAGCAGTTCTTC. It translates to CASSGRQLVNEQFF. Full variable domain (rest looked up from reference TRBV19 and TRBJ2-1): DGGITQSPKYLFRKEGQNVTLSCEQNLNHDAMYWYRQDPGQGLRLIYYSQIVNDFQKGDIAEGYSVSREKKESFPLTVTSAQKNPTAFYLCASSGRQLVNEQFFGPGTRLTVL.

The chain is built from TRBV15 and TRBJ2-3; 16 bases match TRBD2. The J segment lost 5 bases and the V segment lost 0 bases, leaving 5 bases of the junction unmatched. Germline loops: CDR1 LNHNV, CDR2 YYDKDF (reference sequence). This CDR3 spans 18 amino acids. In DNA form, the CDR3 reads TGTGCCACCAGCAGAGATCCGGGACTAGCGGGGGGGCAAGATACGCAGTATTTT. Amino acids: CATSRDPGLAGGQDTQYF.

This clone has a single count. The chain has TRBV25-1 and TRBJ2-7; no reliable D call. V lost 3 bases and J lost 5, with 20 bases in between. The CDR3 spans 16 residues. Germline CDR1 reads MGHDK; CDR2 reads SYGVNS. The CDR3 DNA sequence: TGTGCCAGCAGTGACCCCCGGACCGCACTTACCCACGAGCAGTACTTC. Amino acids: CASSDPRTALTHEQYF.

This clone was observed a handful of times. The chain links TRBV7-9 to TRBJ2-5; the match to TRBD2 covers 8 bases. Looked up from germline, CDR1 is SEHNR and CDR2 is FQNEAQ (reference sequence). Germline trimming cut 0 bases from V and 4 bases from J; bases unmatched to any gene: 7. The CDR3 is made up of 16 amino acids. The CDR3 spells CASSLASGGGRETQYF. CDR3 nucleotide sequence: TGTGCCAGCAGCTTAGCGTCGGGAGGGGGGCGAGAGACCCAGTACTTC.

V and J are TRBV6-5 and TRBJ2-5, with D tentatively TRBD2 (6 bases). The V end was cut by 10 bases, the J end by 0 bases, with 15 bases between. The length of the CDR3 is 14 residues. Per germline, CDR1 MNHEY and CDR2 SVGAGI. CDR3 loop: CATQGRGHQETQYF. CDR3 in DNA: TGTGCCACCCAAGGGCGGGGCCACCAAGAGACCCAGTACTTC.

This chain connects TRBV11-2 to TRBJ1-1; D is possibly TRBD1 (5 bases). The CDR3 has 13 amino acids. The V end lost 3 bases, the J end lost 5 bases, and 10 bases lay between the germline ends. Germline CDR1 and CDR2: SGHAT and FQNNGV. CDR3 residues: CASSFHRLTEAFF. The CDR3 DNA reads TGTGCCAGCAGCTTCCACAGGTTGACTGAAGCTTTCTTT.

This clone was observed a single time. CDR3 protein: CASSAGTFSYEQYF. For the CDR3, the DNA is TGTGCCAGCAGCGCCGGGACTTTCTCCTACGAGCAGTACTTC. V is TRBV7-6 and J is TRBJ2-5; perhaps TRBD2 as D (6 bases). Matching the DNA end better, TRBJ2-7 makes the J call doubtful. The germline V gene has CDR1 SGHVS and CDR2 FNYEAQ. The CDR3 extends over 14 amino acids.

The V gene is TRBV5-1, the J gene TRBJ2-5; 7 bases are shared with TRBD1. The CDR3 is made up of 14 amino acids. Losses at the gene ends were 5 bases for V and 5 bases for J; bases not matched to a gene: 9. Germline loops: CDR1 SGHRS, CDR2 YFSETQ. The CDR3 sequence is CASRPEGARETQYF. Written as DNA, the CDR3 is TGCGCCAGCAGGCCTGAGGGGGCGCGGGAGACCCAGTACTTC.

Here the CDR3 DNA reads TGCGCCAGCAGCTCAGGGACTAGCGGACCCCAAGAGACCCAGTACTTC. Translation: CASSSGTSGPQETQYF. The chain carries TRBV5-1 and TRBJ2-5, with TRBD2 matching 11 bases. Germline trimming cut 3 bases from V and 1 base from J; bases unmatched to any gene: 5. Germline CDR1 SGHRS, CDR2 YFSETQ. This CDR3 region has 16 residues.

In its sample, this clone was seen once. The V gene is TRBV28, the J gene TRBJ1-1; D is unclear. Looked up from germline, CDR1 is MDHEN and CDR2 is SYDVKM. The CDR3 length is 14 residues. Trimming took 5 bases from V and 7 from J, leaving 17 bases between them. The CDR3 reads CASSPPQSFLEAFF. The CDR3 DNA is TGTGCCAGCAGTCCACCACAGAGCTTTCTTGAAGCTTTCTTT.

This chain connects TRBV29-1 to TRBJ1-2, with a possible D match to TRBD1 (6 bases). There are 13 residues in the CDR3. Germline values: CDR1 SQVTM, CDR2 ANQGSEA. Between the trimmed V and J ends, which lost 6 bases and 8 bases, there was a span of 19 bases. CDR3 region: CSVPTGGPGGYTF. Here the CDR3 DNA reads TGCAGCGTCCCCACGGGGGGGCCGGGGGGCTACACCTTC.

This clone turned up a few times. A junction end diverges from the germline sequence, so it may reflect a read error. The sample has other DNA sequences that encode this CDR3 too. The chain couples TRBV7-8 to TRBJ2-7; no reliable D call. The germline V gene has CDR1 SGHVS and CDR2 FQNEAQ. This CDR3 spans 13 amino acids. In nucleotides, the CDR3 is TGCGCCAGCAGCCAAGCCTTAAGGTGGGAGCAGTACTTC. Amino acids: CASSQALRWEQYF.